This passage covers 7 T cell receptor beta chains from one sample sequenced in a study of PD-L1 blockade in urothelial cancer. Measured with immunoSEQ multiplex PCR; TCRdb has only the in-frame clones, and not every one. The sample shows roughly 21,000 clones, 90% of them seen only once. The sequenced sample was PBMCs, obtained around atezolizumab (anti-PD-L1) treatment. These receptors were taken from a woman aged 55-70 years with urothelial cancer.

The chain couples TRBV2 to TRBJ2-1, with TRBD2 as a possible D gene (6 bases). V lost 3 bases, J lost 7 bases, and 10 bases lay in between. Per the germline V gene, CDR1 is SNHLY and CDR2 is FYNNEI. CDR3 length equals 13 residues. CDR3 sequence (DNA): TGTGCCAGCAGTGAGCGGGACGGTAATGAGCAGTTCTTC. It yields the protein CASSERDGNEQFF.

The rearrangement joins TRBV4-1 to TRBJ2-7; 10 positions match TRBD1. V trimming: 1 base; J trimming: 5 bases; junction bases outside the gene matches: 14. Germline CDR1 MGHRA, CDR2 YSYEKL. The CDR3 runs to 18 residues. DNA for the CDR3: TGCGCCAGCAGCCAAGTTCAGACCGGGACAGGGGTCCAGGACGAGCAGTACTTC. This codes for CASSQVQTGTGVQDEQYF.

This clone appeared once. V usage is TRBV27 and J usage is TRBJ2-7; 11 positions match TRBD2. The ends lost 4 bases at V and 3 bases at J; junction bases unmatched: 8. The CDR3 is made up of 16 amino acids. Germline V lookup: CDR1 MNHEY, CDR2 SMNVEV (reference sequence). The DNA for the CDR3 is TGTGCCAGCAGTTCGGGGACTAGCGGCCTTTTCTACGAGCAGTACTTC. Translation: CASSSGTSGLFYEQYF.

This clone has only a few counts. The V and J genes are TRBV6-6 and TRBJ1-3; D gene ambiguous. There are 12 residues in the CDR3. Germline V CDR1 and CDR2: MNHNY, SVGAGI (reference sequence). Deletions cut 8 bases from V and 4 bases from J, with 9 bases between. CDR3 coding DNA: TGTGCCAGCGTGGCGGGGGGAAACACCATATATTTT. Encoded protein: CASVAGGNTIYF.

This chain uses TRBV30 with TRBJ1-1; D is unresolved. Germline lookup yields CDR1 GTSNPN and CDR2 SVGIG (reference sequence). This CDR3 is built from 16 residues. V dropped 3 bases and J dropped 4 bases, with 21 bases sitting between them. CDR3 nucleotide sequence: TGTGCCTGGAGAAGTAAATGGGAGGGCCCGACCACTGAAGCTTTCTTT. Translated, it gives CAWRSKWEGPTTEAFF.

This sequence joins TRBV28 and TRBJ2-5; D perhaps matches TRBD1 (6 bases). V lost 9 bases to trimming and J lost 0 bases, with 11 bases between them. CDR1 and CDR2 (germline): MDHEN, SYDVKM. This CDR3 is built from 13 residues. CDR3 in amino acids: CASRGYDQETQYF. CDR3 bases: TGTGCCAGTAGGGGGTATGACCAAGAGACCCAGTACTTC. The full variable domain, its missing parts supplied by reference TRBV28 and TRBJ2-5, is DVKVTQSSRYLVKRTGEKVFLECVQDMDHENMFWYRQDPGLGLRLIYFSYDVKMKEKGDIPEGYSVSREKKERFSLILESASTNQTSMYLCASRGYDQETQYFGPGTRLLVL.

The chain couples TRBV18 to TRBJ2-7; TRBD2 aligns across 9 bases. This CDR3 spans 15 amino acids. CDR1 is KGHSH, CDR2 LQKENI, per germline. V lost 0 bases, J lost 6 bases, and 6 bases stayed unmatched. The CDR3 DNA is TGTGCCAGCTCACCACCTAGCGGGAGCACGGTCGAGCAGTACTTC. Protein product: CASSPPSGSTVEQYF.